A selection of T cell receptor beta chains follows, all from one sample in a study of blood T cell repertoires in COVID-19. The protocol was immunoSEQ multiplex PCR, while the TCRdb copy is restricted to in-frame clones and leaves out a portion. The repertoire has hundreds of thousands of clones, roughly 85% of them found once; the top ten carry 7.2%. The source material was peripheral blood. Receptor source: a human donor in a cohort sampled during active COVID-19. The CDR3 runs from the conserved cysteine through the conserved F or W. D genes are given only for firm matches. Size tells how often a clone was seen (once, few, many) or the class of an expanded clone, and some rows leave it out.

v_gene	len	j_gene	abundance	d_gene	CDR3aa	CDR3nt
TRBV7-3	13	TRBJ2-7	.	TRBD1	CASSRDRDYEQYF	TGTGCCAGCAGCCGGGACAGGGACTACGAGCAGTACTTC
TRBV5-5	15	TRBJ1-5	.	.	CASSQRDSSNQPQHF	TGTGCCAGCAGCCAGAGGGATTCTAGCAATCAGCCCCAGCATTTT
TRBV7-8	15	TRBJ1-1	.	.	CASSLARYMNTEAFF	TGTGCCAGCAGCTTAGCCCGTTACATGAACACTGAAGCTTTCTTT
TRBV11-2	15	TRBJ2-3	.	TRBD1	CASSLDGTGADTQYF	TGTGCCAGCAGCTTAGACGGGACAGGGGCAGATACGCAGTATTTT
TRBV30	15	TRBJ2-2	.	.	CAWSVPGAGTGELFF	TGTGCCTGGAGTGTACCAGGGGCGGGCACCGGGGAGCTGTTTTTT
TRBV5-5	14	TRBJ2-1	many	.	CASSPSGDYNEQFF	TGTGCCAGCAGCCCCTCCGGGGACTACAATGAGCAGTTCTTC
TRBV30	14	TRBJ2-7	.	TRBD2	CAWSPPAGVNEQYF	TGTGCCTGGAGTCCTCCAGCGGGGGTAAACGAGCAGTACTTC
TRBV4-1	15	TRBJ2-1	.	.	CASSQDGGGLDEQFF	TGCGCCAGCAGCCAAGATGGGGGGGGCCTGGATGAGCAGTTCTTC
TRBV7-3	13	TRBJ1-1	.	.	CASAGGSIQEAFF	TGTGCCAGCGCCGGGGGATCAATTCAGGAAGCTTTCTTT
TRBV7-2	12	TRBJ2-7	.	.	CASSPGGREQYF	TGTGCCAGCAGCCCCGGGGGGCGCGAGCAGTACTTC
TRBV5-1	14	TRBJ2-7	.	TRBD2	CASSLLAGSYEQYF	TGCGCCAGCAGCTTACTAGCGGGATCCTACGAGCAGTACTTC
TRBV5-1	13	TRBJ1-1	.	.	CASSSTDANEAFF	TGCGCCAGCAGCTCCACTGATGCTAATGAAGCTTTCTTT
TRBV2	13	TRBJ1-2	.	TRBD1	CASGRDRRYGYTF	TGTGCCAGCGGTAGGGACAGGAGATATGGCTACACCTTC
TRBV3-1/TRBV3-2	15	TRBJ1-2	.	.	CASSHLKGLNYGYTF	TGTGCCAGCAGCCACCTAAAGGGGCTGAACTATGGCTACACCTTC
TRBV7-9	15	TRBJ2-7	.	.	CASSSLGGRSYEQYF	TGTGCCAGCAGTTCCTTGGGGGGGCGCTCCTACGAGCAGTACTTC
TRBV20-1	11	TRBJ2-5	once	.	CSATLQETQYF	TGCAGTGCTACACTACAAGAGACCCAGTACTTC
TRBV7-2	15	TRBJ2-2	once	.	CASSLATVVAGELFF	TGTGCCAGCAGCTTAGCTACAGTTGTGGCCGGGGAGCTGTTTTTT
TRBV28	14	TRBJ2-7	.	TRBD1	CASNTGGRGKREYF	TGTGCCAGCAATACAGGGGGACGAGGGAAAAGGGAGTACTTC
TRBV7-9	14	TRBJ1-4	.	.	CASSSGSGGEKLFF	TGTGCCAGCAGCTCGGGGTCGGGCGGTGAAAAACTGTTTTTT
TRBV7-9	15	TRBJ1-2	.	TRBD1	CASSFETGGADGYTF	TGTGCCAGCAGCTTCGAAACAGGGGGCGCGGATGGCTACACCTTC
TRBV19	12	TRBJ2-7	.	.	CASGKGRNEQYF	TGTGCCAGTGGTAAGGGGAGGAACGAGCAGTACTTC
TRBV7-9	13	TRBJ1-1	.	.	CASSPRVGTEAFF	TGTGCCAGCAGCCCCAGGGTAGGCACTGAAGCTTTCTTT
TRBV12-3/TRBV12-4	12	TRBJ1-1	few	.	CASSLMSAEAFF	TGTGCCAGCAGTTTGATGAGTGCTGAAGCTTTCTTT
TRBV5-1	16	TRBJ2-1	.	.	CASSPTTGELYNEQFF	TGCGCCAGCAGCCCAACGACAGGAGAATTATACAATGAGCAGTTCTTC
TRBV7-9	15	TRBJ2-2	once	TRBD1	CASSLDRGATGELFF	TGTGCCAGCAGCTTGGACAGGGGCGCCACCGGGGAGCTGTTTTTT
TRBV10-1	13	TRBJ2-7	.	.	CASAQAIGYEQYF	TGCGCCAGCGCCCAGGCCATAGGTTACGAGCAGTACTTC
TRBV9	14	TRBJ2-1	.	.	CASSVESSHNEQFF	TGTGCCAGCAGCGTAGAGTCTAGCCACAATGAGCAGTTCTTC
TRBV6-5	15	TRBJ2-1	many	TRBD2	CASSSGLAGGNEQFF	TGTGCCAGCAGTTCGGGACTAGCGGGGGGCAATGAGCAGTTCTTC
TRBV5-1	16	TRBJ1-1	.	TRBD1	CASSKTGTGKNTEAFF	TGCGCCAGCAGTAAGACCGGGACAGGGAAGAACACTGAAGCTTTCTTT
TRBV6-2/TRBV6-3	18	TRBJ2-1	.	TRBD1	CASSVGQGADGSYNEQFF	TGTGCCAGCAGTGTGGGACAGGGGGCAGATGGGTCCTACAATGAGCAGTTCTTC